This T cell receptor beta chain was found in a study of CD8+ T cells in alopecia areata. General study findings and limits: Alopecia totalis/universalis scalp especially showed more expanded CD8+ clones than normal scalp.

In the case of this clone: Its antigen is as yet unknown.

RNA was extracted and reverse transcribed into cDNA as the sequencing template. Sequenced by immunoSEQ multiplex PCR; TCRdb stores in-frame clones only, minus some. Altogether about 140,000 clones are present, 86% being singletons, with the ten largest covering over 10%. The treatment is: oral pan-JAK inhibitor, 5-10 mg twice daily. The researchers isolated CD4+ and CD8+ T cells from PBMCs by sorting. The clonotype comes from a human donor with alopecia areata. This specimen was CD8+ T cells sorted from blood, taken at week 4, from a patient treated with tofacitinib.

The CDR3 protein is CASSGRQDYANNEQFF. CDR3 coding DNA: TGTGCCAGCAGTGGACGACAGGACTACGCTAATAATGAGCAGTTCTTC. The rearrangement uses TRBV25-1 and TRBJ2-1; D possibly uses TRBD1 or TRBD2 (6 bases each). Germline CDR1 and CDR2: MGHDK and SYGVNS. V dropped 4 bases and J dropped 7 bases, with 20 bases sitting between them. This CDR3 has 16 amino acids.